These 10 T cell receptor beta chains came from one sample sequenced in a study of cytomegalovirus exposure and HLA in healthy donors. Amplification used 60 Vbeta primers and 13 Jbeta primers. Produced via immunoSEQ multiplex PCR; TCRdb's table is partial and in-frame only. Of 150,000 or so clones in the sample, 68% are singletons; the top ten hold under 11%. The specimen was PBMCs. All receptors come from a man aged 25-45 years in good health and CMV-seropositive.

V usage is TRBV4-1 and J usage is TRBJ1-4; D is unclear. The length of the CDR3 is 12 residues. V lost 5 bases and J lost 6, with 7 bases in between. CDR1 MGHRA and CDR2 YSYEKL come from the germline V gene. CDR3 sequence: CASSDYHEKLFF. CDR3 nucleotides: TGCGCCAGCAGCGACTATCATGAAAAACTGTTTTTT.

The rearrangement links TRBV21-1 to TRBJ1-4; the listed D gene, TRBD1, was not tested against the DNA. TRBV21-1 is listed as a pseudogene. The length of the CDR3 is 17 residues. As DNA, the CDR3 is TGTGCCAGCAGCATTCCGCATCCAGGGTTTTTAAAAGAAAAACTGTTTTTT. Protein sequence: CASSIPHPGFLKEKLFF.

V usage is TRBV5-1 and J usage is TRBJ2-1; 7 bases map to TRBD2. CDR1 is SGHRS, CDR2 YFSETQ, per germline. With 3 bases clipped from V and 5 bases from J, the junction kept 5 bases outside the gene matches. The CDR3 has 14 amino acids. The CDR3 DNA follows: TGCGCCAGCAGCTGGGGGACTAACAACAATGAGCAGTTCTTC. Translation: CASSWGTNNNEQFF.

V is TRBV27 and J is TRBJ1-1, with D possibly TRBD1 on 5 matching bases. Per the germline V gene, CDR1 is MNHEY and CDR2 is SMNVEV (reference sequence). Trimming took off 2 bases at V and 1 base at J, with 11 bases between the two ends. This CDR3 spans 15 amino acids. The CDR3 spells CASSLLGGGNTEAFF. CDR3 DNA: TGTGCCAGCAGTTTACTCGGGGGGGGGAACACTGAAGCTTTCTTT.

This clone was detected only a few times. This chain uses TRBV6-6 with TRBJ2-7; possibly TRBD2 for D (6 bases). From germline, CDR1 is MNHNY and CDR2 SVGAGI (reference sequence). This CDR3 has 12 residues. Trimming left V 10 bases short and J 6 bases short, with 16 bases between. Written as DNA, the CDR3 is TGTGCCACCGGGAGTAAAGTCTCCGAGCAGTACTTC. Protein product: CATGSKVSEQYF.

The V gene is TRBV5-4, the J gene TRBJ2-3; D is unclear. CDR1 is SGHNT, CDR2 YYREEE, per germline (reference sequence). The CDR3 sequence is 14 residues long. Between the trimmed V and J ends, which lost 4 bases and 0 bases, there was a span of 9 bases. CDR3 loop: CASSRVSSTDTQYF. The CDR3 coding sequence is TGTGCCAGCAGCCGGGTTTCTAGCACAGATACGCAGTATTTT. Looking up the rest from reference TRBV5-4 and TRBJ2-3 gives the full variable domain: ETGVTQSPTHLIKTRGQQVTLRCSSQSGHNTVSWYQQALGQGPQFIFQYYREEENGRGNFPPRFSGLQFPNYSSELNVNALELDDSALYLCASSRVSSTDTQYFGPGTRLTVL.

J is TRBJ1-2 and V is TRBV6-1; a weak D match, TRBD1 (5 bases). Germline V lookup: CDR1 MNHNS, CDR2 SASEGT. The CDR3 is 14 amino acids. Trimming took 0 bases from V and 6 from J, leaving 11 bases between them. The CDR3 is CASSEAGASDGYTF. CDR3 sequence (DNA): TGTGCCAGCAGTGAAGCAGGGGCGTCTGATGGCTACACCTTC.

V gene TRBV18 combines with J gene TRBJ1-2; a weak D match, TRBD1 (6 bases). Germline V lookup: CDR1 KGHSH, CDR2 LQKENI. The germline V and J ends were trimmed by 3 bases and 6 bases, with 11 bases remaining between them. CDR3 length: 13 residues. The DNA of the CDR3 is TGTGCCAGCTCACCCGCAGGGGAAGATGGCTACACCTTC. As protein: CASSPAGEDGYTF.

This clone was counted between two and nine times. V and J are TRBV13 and TRBJ2-5, with TRBD1 identical over 7 bases. With the DNA end fitting TRBJ2-7 better, the J assignment may be wrong. Germline V gives CDR1 PRHDT, CDR2 FYEKMQ (reference sequence). The CDR3 totals 14 residues. Written as DNA, the CDR3 is TGTGCCAGCAGCCGCATAGGGGGCGGATACGAGCAGTACTTC. This codes for CASSRIGGGYEQYF.

This chain links TRBV18 with TRBJ2-7, with TRBD2 matching over 7 bases. CDR3 length: 15 residues. The trim removed 2 bases at V and 2 bases at J, leaving 6 bases unmatched. Germline V CDR1 and CDR2: KGHSH, LQKENI. The CDR3: CASSPNVGGAYEQYF. CDR3 DNA: TGTGCCAGCTCACCAAATGTTGGGGGGGCCTACGAGCAGTACTTC.